The rows below give T cell receptor beta chains drawn from one sample of a study of control samples from healthy donors and cancer patients. Sequencing used immunoSEQ multiplex PCR; TCRdb keeps in-frame clones, though not all of them. Found here are approximately 87,000 clones, 90% to 95% of them singletons; the top ten hold about 16%. Material for sequencing was blood. These receptors all come from a man aged 45-65 years in good health. CDR3s leave out the opening cysteine and the closing phenylalanine or tryptophan.

j_gene	v_gene	CDR3aa
TRBJ1-6	TRBV5-1	ASSSSPLLASPLH
TRBJ2-6	TRBV10-3	AIKAYDGANVLT
TRBJ1-2	TRBV25-1	ASSESRWDGYT
TRBJ1-1	TRBV12-3/TRBV12-4	ASSSQGAF
TRBJ2-2	TRBV3-1/TRBV3-2	ASSQRQAGELF
TRBJ1-2	TRBV29-1	SVARDYGYT
TRBJ2-3	TRBV4-3	ASSQSGTGTDTQY
TRBJ1-1	TRBV6-5	ASSYSFRENTEAF
TRBJ1-4	TRBV5-1	ASSEQGGEKLF
TRBJ1-1	TRBV6-5	ASSSWDTEAF
TRBJ2-7	TRBV5-8	ASSIIGVSYEQY
TRBJ2-7	TRBV11-2	ASSDGQGYEQY
TRBJ1-5	TRBV3-1/TRBV3-2	ASSQDDAGNQPQH
TRBJ2-2	TRBV10-3	AISVRADTGELF